Here is one TCR beta chain with its context. What it recognizes is unknown. This CDR3 is built from 15 residues. The germline gives CDR1 SGHNT, CDR2 YENEEA. With 5 bases clipped from V and 4 bases from J, the junction kept 7 bases outside the gene matches. This sample is part of a study of cytomegalovirus exposure and HLA in healthy donors. Whole-study results and caveats: Later work found most CMV-associated TCR beta chains apparently HLA-restricted. Among immune exposure information, only CMV serostatus was available. Most TCR sequences proved rare, with some public TCRs found in many donors. Later, an analysis showed that TCR beta chains associated with HLA were more clonally expanded than others that were equally common.

Amplification used 60 Vbeta primers and 13 Jbeta primers. Only in-frame clones appear in the TCRdb table, and some are missing; sequencing was by immunoSEQ multiplex PCR. The sample carries 100,000 to 150,000 clones, 80% recorded once. The clonotype comes from a man aged 35 to 55 in good health and CMV-seronegative. Specimen: PBMCs. This sequence joins TRBV11-3 and TRBJ2-3, with 9 positions matching TRBD2. DNA of the CDR3: TGTGCCAGCAGCCGTAGCGGGAGTCAGGCAGATACGCAGTATTTT. Translating it yields CASSRSGSQADTQYF.